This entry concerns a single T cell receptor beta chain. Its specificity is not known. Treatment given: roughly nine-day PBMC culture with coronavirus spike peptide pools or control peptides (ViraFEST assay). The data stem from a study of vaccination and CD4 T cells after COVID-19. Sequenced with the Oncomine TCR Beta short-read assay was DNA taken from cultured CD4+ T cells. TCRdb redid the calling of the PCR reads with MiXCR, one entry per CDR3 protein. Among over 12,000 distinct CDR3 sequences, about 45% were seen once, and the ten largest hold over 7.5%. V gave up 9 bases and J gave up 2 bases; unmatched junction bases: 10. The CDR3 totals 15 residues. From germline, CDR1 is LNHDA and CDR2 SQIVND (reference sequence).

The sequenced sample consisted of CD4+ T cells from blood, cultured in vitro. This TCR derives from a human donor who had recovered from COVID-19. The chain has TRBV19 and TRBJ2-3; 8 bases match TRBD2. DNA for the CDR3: TGTGCCAGCAGTGCCACTAGCGGAGCCACAGATACGCAGTATTTT. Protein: CASSATSGATDTQYF.